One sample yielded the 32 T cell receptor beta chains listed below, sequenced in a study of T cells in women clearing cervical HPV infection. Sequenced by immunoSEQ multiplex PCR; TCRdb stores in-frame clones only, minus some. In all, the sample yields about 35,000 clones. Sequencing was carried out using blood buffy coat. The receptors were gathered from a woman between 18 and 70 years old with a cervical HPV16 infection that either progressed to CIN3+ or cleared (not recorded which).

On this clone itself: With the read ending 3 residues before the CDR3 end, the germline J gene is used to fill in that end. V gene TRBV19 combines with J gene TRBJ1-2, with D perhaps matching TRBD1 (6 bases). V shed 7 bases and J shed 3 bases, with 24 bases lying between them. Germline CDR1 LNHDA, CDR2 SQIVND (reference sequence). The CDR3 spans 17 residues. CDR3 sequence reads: CASTPRQGKGGDYGYTF. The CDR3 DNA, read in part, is TGTGCCAGTACCCCACGGCAGGGGAAGGGGGGGGACTATGGC.

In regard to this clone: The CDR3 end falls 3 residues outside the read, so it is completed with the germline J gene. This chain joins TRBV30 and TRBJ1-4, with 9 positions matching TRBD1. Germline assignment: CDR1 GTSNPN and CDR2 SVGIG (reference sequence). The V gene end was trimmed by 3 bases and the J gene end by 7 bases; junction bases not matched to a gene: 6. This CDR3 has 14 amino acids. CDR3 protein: CAWRRRDRAEKLFF. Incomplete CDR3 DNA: TGTGCCTGGAGGAGGAGGGACAGGGCTGAAAAA.

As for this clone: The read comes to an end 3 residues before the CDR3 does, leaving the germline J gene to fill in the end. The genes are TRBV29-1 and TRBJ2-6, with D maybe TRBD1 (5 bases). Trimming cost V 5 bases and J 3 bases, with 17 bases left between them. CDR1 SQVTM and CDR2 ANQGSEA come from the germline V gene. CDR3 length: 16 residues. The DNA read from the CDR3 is TGCAGCGTTCTTACCCTAATAGGGGTTGGGGCCAACGTC. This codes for CSVLTLIGVGANV. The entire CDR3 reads CSVLTLIGVGANVLTF.

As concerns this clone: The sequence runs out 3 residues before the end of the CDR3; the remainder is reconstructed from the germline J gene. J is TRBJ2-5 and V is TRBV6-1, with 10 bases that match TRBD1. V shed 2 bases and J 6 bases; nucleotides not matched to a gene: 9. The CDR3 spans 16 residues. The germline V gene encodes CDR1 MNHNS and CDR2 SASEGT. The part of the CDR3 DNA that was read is TGTGCCAGCAGTGAACGGAGGGGACAGGGGACGCAGACC. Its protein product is CASSERRGQGTQT. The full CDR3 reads CASSERRGQGTQTQYF.

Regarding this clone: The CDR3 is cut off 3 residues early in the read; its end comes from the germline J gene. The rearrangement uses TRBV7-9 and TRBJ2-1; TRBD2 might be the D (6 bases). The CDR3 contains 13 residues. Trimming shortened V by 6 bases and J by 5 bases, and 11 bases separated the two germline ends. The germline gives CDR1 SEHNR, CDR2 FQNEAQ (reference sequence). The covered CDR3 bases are TGTGCCAGCAGGGGACTGAGCAACAATGAG. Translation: CASRGLSNNE. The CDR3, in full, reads CASRGLSNNEQFF.

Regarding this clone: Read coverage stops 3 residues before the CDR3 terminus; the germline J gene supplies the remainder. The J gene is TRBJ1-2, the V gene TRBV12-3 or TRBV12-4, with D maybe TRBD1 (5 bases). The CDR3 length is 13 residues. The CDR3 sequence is CASSLGRGAGYTF. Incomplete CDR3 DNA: TGTGCCAGCAGTTTAGGACGAGGGGCCGGC.

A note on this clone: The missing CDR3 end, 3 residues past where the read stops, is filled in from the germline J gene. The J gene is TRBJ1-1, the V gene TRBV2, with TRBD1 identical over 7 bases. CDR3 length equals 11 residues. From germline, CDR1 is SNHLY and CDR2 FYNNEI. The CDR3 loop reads CASSETGTAFF. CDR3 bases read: TGTGCCAGCAGTGAGACAGGGACA.

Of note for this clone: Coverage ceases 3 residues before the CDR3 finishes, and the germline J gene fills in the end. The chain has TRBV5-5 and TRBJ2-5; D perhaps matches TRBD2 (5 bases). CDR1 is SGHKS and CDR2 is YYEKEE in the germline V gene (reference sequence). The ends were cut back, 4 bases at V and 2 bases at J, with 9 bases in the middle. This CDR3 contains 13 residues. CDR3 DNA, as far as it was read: TGTGCCAGCAGCCTGGACTGGCAAGAGACC. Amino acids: CASSLDWQET. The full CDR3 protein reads CASSLDWQETQYF.

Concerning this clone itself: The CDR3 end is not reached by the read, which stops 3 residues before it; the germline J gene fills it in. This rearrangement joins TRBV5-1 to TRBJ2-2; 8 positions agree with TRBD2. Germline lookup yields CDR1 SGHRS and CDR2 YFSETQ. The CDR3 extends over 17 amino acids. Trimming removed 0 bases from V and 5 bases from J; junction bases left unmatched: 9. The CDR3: CASSLDSRGGRTGELFF. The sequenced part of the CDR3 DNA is TGCGCCAGCAGCTTGGACTCCCGGGGGGGCCGAACCGGGGAG.

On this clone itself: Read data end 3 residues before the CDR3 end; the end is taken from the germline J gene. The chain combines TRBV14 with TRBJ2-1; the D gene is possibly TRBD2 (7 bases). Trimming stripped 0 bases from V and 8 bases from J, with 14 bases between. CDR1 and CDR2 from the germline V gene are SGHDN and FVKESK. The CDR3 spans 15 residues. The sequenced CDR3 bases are TGTGCCAGCAGCCAAGAAATGAGGGGGAGGGATGAG. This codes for CASSQEMRGRDE. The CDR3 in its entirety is CASSQEMRGRDEQFF. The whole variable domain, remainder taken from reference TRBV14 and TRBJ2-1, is EAGVTQFPSHSVIEKGQTVTLRCDPISGHDNLYWYRRVMGKEIKFLLHFVKESKQDESGMPNNRFLAERTGGTYSTLKVQPAELEDSGVYFCASSQEMRGRDEQFFGPGTRLTVL.

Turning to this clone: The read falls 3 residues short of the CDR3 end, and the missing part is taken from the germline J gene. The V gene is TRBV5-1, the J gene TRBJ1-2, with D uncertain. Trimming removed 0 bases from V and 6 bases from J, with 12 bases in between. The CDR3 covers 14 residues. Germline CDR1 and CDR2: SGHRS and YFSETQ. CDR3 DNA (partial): TGCGCCAGCAGCTTGGACCCAGAGAGCGATGGC. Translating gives CASSLDPESDG. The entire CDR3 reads CASSLDPESDGYTF.

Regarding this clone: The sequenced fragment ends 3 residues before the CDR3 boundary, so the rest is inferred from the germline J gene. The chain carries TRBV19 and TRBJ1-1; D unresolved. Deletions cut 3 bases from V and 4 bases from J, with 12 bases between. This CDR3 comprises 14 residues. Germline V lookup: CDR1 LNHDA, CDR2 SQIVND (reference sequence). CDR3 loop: CASSIPTHGTEAFF. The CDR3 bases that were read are TGTGCCAGTAGTATTCCTACTCATGGCACTGAA.

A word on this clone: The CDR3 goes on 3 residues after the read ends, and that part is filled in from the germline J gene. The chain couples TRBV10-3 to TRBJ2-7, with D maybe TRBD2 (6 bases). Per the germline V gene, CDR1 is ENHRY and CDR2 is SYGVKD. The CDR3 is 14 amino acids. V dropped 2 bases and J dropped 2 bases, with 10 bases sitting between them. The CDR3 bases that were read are TGTGCCATCAGTGAGCTTGGCGGGACCTACGAG. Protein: CAISELGGTYE. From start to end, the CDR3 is CAISELGGTYEQYF.

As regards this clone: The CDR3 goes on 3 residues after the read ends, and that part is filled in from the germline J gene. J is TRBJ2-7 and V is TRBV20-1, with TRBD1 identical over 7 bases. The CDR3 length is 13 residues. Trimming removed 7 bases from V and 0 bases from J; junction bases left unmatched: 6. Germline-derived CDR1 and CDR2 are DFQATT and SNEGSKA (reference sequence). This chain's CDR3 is CSGAGGPSYEQYF. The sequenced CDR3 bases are TGCAGTGGTGCAGGGGGACCCTCCTACGAG.

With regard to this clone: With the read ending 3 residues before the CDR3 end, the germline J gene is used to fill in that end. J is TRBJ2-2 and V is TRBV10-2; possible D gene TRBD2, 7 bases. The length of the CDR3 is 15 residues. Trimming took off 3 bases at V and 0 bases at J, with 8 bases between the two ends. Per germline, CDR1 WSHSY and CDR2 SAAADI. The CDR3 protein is CASSDGGPNTGELFF. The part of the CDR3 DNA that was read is TGCGCCAGCAGTGACGGGGGGCCGAACACCGGGGAG.

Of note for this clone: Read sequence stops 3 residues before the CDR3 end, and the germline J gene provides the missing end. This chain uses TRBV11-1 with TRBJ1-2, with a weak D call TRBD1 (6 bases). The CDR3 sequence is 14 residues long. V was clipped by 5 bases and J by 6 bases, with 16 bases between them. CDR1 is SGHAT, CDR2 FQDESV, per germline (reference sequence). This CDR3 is CASSLGGRQDGYTF. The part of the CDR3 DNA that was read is TGTGCCAGCAGCCTCGGGGGGCGTCAGGATGGC.

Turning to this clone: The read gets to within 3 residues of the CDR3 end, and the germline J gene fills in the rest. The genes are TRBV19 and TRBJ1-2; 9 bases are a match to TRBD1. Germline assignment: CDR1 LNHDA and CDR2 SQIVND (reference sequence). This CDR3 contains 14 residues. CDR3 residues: CASSMEDRGRGYTF. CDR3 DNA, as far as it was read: TGTGCCAGTAGTATGGAGGACAGGGGAAGGGGC.

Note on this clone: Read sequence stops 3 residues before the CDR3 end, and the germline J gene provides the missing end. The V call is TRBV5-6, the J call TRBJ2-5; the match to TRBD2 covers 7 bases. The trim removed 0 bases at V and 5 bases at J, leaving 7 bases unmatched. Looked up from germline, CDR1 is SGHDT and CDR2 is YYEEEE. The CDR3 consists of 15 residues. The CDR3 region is CASSLGAGAQETQYF. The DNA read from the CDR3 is TGTGCCAGCAGCTTGGGGGCGGGAGCACAGGAGACC.

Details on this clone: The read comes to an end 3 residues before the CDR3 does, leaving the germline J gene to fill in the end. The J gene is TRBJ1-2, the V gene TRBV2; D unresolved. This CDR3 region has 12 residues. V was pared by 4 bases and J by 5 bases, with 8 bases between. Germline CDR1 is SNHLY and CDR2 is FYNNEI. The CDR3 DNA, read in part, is TGTGCCAGCAGTGCTACAGCTTATGGC. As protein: CASSATAYG. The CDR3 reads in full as CASSATAYGYTF.

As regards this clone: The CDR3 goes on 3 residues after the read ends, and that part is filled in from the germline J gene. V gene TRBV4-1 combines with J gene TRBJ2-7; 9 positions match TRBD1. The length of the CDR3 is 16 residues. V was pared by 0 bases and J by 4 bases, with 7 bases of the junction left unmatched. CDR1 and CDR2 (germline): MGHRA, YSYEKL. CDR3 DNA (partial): TGCGCCAGCAGCCAAGAGTCTCAGGACAGGGGATACGAG. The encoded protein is CASSQESQDRGYE. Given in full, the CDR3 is CASSQESQDRGYEQYF.

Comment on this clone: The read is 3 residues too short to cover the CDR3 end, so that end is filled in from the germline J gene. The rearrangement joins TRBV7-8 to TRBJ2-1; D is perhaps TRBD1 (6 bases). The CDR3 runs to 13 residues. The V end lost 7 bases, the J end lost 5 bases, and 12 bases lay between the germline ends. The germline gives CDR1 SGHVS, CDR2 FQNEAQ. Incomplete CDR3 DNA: TGTGCCAGCAACAGACAGGCTCACAATGAG. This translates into CASNRQAHNE. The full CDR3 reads CASNRQAHNEQFF.

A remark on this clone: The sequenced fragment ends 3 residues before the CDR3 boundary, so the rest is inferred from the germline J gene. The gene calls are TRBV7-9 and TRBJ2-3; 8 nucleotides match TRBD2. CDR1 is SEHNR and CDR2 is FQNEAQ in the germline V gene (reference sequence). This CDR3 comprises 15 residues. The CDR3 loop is CASSIPGGRGETQYF. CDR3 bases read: TGTGCCAGCAGCATTCCGGGGGGGCGGGGAGAGACG.

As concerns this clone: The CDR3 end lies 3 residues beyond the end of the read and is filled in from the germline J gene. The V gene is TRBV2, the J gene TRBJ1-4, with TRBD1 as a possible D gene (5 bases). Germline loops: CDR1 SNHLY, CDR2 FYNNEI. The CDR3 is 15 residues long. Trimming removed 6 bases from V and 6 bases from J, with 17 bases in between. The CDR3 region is CASRFGRGFYEKLFF. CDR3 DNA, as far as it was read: TGTGCCAGCAGATTTGGGAGGGGCTTCTATGAAAAA.

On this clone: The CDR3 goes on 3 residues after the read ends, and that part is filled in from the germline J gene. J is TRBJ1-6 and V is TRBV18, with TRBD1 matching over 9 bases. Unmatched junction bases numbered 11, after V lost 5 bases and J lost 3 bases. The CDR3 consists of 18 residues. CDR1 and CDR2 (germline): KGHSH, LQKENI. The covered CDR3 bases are TGTGCCAGCTCATCACAGGGACAGGGCTTCGGCTATAATTCACCC. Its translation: CASSSQGQGFGYNSP. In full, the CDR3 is CASSSQGQGFGYNSPLHF.

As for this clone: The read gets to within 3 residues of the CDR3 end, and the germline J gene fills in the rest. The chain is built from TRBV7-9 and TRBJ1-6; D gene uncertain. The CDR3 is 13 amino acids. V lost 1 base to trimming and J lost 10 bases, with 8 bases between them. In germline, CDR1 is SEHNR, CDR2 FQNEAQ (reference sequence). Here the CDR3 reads CASSLEPYSPLHF. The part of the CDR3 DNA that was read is TGTGCCAGCAGCTTAGAGCCCTACTCACCC.

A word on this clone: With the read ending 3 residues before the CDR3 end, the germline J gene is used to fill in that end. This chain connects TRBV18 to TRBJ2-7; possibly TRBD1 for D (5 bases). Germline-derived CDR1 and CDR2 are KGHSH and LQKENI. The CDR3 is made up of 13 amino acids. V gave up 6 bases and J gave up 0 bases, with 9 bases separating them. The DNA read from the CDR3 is TGTGCCAGCTCTACAGGCAGCTCCTACGAG. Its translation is CASSTGSSYE. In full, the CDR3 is CASSTGSSYEQYF.

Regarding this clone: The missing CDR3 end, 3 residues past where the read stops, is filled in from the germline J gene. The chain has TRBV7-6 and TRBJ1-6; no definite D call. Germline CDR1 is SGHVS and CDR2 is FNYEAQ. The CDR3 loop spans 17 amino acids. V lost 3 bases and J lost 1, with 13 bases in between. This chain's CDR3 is CASSLEGRGSYNSPLHF. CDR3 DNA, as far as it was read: TGTGCCAGCAGCTTGGAAGGGCGGGGTTCCTATAATTCACCC.

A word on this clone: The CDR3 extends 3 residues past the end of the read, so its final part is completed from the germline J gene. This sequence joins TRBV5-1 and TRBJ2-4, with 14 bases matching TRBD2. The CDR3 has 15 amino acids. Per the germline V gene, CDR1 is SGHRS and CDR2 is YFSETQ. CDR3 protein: CASSQGLAGVETQYF. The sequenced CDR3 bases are TGCGCCAGCAGCCAGGGACTAGCGGGGGTAGAGACT.

The CDR3 is CASSYRGGTQYF. The DNA read from the CDR3 is TGTGCCAGCAGTTACAGGGGAGGGACC. The genes are TRBV6-2 or TRBV6-3 and TRBJ2-5; weak D call: TRBD2 (6 bases). Read coverage stops 3 residues before the CDR3 terminus; the germline J gene supplies the remainder. V was pared by 2 bases and J by 7 bases, with 8 bases between. The CDR3 contains 12 residues. In germline, CDR1 is MNHEY, CDR2 SVGEGT.

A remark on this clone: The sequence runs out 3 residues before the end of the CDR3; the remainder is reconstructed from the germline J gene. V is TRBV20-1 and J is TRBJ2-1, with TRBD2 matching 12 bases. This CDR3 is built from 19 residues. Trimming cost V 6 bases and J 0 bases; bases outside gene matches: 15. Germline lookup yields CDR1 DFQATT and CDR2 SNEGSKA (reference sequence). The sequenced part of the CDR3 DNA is TGCAGTGCCGCCCCACTAGCGGGAGGTTCTAGTAGCTCCTACAATGAG. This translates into CSAAPLAGGSSSSYNE. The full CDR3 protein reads CSAAPLAGGSSSSYNEQFF.

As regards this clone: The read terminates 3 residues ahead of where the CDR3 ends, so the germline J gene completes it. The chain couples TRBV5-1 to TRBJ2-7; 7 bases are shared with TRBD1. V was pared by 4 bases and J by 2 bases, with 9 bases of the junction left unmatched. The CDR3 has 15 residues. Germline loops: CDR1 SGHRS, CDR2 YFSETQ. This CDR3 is CASSMGRTGTYEQYF. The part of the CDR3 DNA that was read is TGCGCCAGCAGCATGGGAAGGACAGGCACCTACGAG.

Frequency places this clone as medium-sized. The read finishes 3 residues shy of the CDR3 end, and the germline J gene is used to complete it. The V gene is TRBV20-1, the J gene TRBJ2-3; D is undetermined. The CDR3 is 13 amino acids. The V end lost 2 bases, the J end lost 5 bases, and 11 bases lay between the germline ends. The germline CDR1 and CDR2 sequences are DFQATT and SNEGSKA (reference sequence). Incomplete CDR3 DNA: TGCAGTGCTAGATCAATTGGGCAAGATACG. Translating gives CSARSIGQDT. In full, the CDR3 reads CSARSIGQDTQYF.